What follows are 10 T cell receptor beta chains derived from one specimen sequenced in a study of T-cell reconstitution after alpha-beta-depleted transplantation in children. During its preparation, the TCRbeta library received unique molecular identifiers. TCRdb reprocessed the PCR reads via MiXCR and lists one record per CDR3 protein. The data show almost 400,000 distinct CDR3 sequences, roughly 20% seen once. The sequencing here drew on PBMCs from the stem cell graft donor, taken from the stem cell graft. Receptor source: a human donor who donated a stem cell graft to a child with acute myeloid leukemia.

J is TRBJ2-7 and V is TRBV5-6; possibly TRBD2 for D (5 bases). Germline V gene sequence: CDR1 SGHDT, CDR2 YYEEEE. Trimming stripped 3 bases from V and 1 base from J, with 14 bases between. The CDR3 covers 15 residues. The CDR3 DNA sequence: TGTGCCAGCAGCTCCAAGCGGCTAGATTCCTACGAGCAGTACTTC. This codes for CASSSKRLDSYEQYF.

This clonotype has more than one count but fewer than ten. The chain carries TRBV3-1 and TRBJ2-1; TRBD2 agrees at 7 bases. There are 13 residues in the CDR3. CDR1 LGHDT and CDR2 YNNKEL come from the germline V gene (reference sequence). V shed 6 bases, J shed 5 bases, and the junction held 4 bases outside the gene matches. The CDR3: CASRTAGHNEQFF. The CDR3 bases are TGTGCCAGCAGGACAGCGGGACACAATGAGCAGTTCTTC.

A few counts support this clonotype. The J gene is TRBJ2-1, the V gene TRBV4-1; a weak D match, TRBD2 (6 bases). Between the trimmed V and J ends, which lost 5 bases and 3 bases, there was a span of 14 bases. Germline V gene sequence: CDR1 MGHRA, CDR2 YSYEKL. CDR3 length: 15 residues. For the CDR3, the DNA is TGCGCCAGCAGCAATCTAGCGTCCTACTACAATGAGCAGTTCTTC. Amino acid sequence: CASSNLASYYNEQFF.

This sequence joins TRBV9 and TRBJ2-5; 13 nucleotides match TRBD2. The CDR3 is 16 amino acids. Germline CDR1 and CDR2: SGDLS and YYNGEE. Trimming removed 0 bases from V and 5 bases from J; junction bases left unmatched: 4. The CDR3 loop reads CASSVDGTSGIETQYF. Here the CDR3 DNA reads TGTGCCAGCAGCGTAGATGGGACTAGCGGGATTGAGACCCAGTACTTC.

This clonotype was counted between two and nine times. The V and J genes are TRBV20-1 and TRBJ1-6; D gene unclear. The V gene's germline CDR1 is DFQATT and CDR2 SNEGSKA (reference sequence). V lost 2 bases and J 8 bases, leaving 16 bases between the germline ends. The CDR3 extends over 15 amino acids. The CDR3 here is CSARIVGIKDSPLHF. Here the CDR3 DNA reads TGCAGTGCTAGAATCGTGGGGATTAAGGATTCACCCCTCCACTTT.

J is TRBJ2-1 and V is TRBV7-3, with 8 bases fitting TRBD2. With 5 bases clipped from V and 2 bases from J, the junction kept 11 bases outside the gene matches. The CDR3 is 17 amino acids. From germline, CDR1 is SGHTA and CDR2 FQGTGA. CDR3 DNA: TGTGCCAGCAGCCTTACCCCGCGGGAGGACCCCTACAATGAGCAGTTCTTC. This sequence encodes CASSLTPREDPYNEQFF.

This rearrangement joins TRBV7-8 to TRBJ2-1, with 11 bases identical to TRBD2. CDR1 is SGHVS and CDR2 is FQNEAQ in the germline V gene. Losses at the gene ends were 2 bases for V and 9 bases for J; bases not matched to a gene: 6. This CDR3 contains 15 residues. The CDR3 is CASSLLAGGVFEQFF. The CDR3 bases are TGTGCCAGCAGCTTACTAGCGGGAGGAGTGTTTGAGCAGTTCTTC.

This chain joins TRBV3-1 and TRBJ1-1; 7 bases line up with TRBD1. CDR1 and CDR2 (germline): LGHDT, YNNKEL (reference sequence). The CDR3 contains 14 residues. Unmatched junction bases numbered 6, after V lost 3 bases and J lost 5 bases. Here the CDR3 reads CASSQTGQGTEAFF. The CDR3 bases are TGTGCCAGCAGCCAGACAGGGCAGGGAACTGAAGCTTTCTTT.

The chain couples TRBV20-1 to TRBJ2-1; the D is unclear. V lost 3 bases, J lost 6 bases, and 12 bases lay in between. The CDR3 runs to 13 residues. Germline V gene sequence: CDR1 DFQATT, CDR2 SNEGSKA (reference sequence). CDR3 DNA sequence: TGCAGTGCTAGTGGGTGGTTTGCCAATGAGCAGTTCTTC. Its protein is CSASGWFANEQFF.

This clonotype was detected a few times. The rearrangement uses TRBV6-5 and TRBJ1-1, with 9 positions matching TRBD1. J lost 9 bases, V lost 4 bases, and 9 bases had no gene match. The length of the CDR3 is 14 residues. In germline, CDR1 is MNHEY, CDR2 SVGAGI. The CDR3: CASSSHPGQGKAFF. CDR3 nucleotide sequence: TGTGCCAGCAGTTCCCACCCTGGACAGGGGAAAGCTTTCTTT.